The 20 T cell receptor beta chains presented below share a single source sample, sequenced in a study of cytomegalovirus exposure and HLA in healthy donors. Both 60 Vbeta primers and 13 Jbeta primers went into the PCR. Produced via immunoSEQ multiplex PCR; TCRdb's table is partial and in-frame only. Here the sample spans about 240,000 clones, 80% to 85% being singletons. The sample consisted of PBMCs. These receptors were taken from a woman aged 55-70 years in good health and CMV-seropositive.

CDR3 sequence (DNA): TGCGCCAGCAGCTTGGGGGAAGGGGGCGTCGGCAATCAGCCCCAGCATTTT. Its protein is CASSLGEGGVGNQPQHF. The V call is TRBV5-1, the J call TRBJ1-5, with 7 nucleotides matching TRBD1. There are 17 residues in the CDR3. The J segment lost 2 bases and the V segment lost 0 bases, leaving 8 bases of the junction unmatched. The germline CDR1 and CDR2 sequences are SGHRS and YFSETQ.

The chain has TRBV5-1 and TRBJ2-7; a possible D gene is TRBD2 (7 bases). Germline V gene lookup returns CDR1 SGHRS and CDR2 YFSETQ. The V end was cut by 4 bases, the J end by 11 bases, with 22 bases between. This CDR3 spans 14 amino acids. CDR3 bases: TGCGCCAGCAGCCTGGGGGGGGGCGGGAGTTGGGAGTACTTC. Translated, it gives CASSLGGGGSWEYF.

This clone was detected a few times. The V call is TRBV5-1, the J call TRBJ2-7, with TRBD1 matching over 7 bases. CDR1 and CDR2 from the germline V gene are SGHRS and YFSETQ. CDR3 length equals 13 residues. Trimming at V came to 3 bases and at J to 3 bases, leaving 3 bases not matched to a gene. In DNA, the CDR3 is TGCGCCAGCAGCTCAGGGACAGACTACGAGCAGTACTTC. Translated: CASSSGTDYEQYF. The whole variable domain, remainder taken from reference TRBV5-1 and TRBJ2-7, is KAGVTQTPRYLIKTRGQQVTLSCSPISGHRSVSWYQQTPGQGLQFLFEYFSETQRNKGNFPGRFSGRQFSNSRSEMNVSTLELGDSALYLCASSSGTDYEQYFGPGTRLTVT.

The chain has TRBV9 and TRBJ2-2, with TRBD2 identical over 13 bases. Germline values: CDR1 SGDLS, CDR2 YYNGEE. The CDR3 runs 17 residues. The junction had 3 bases not matched to a gene; V was cut back by 0 bases and J by 4 bases. CDR3 sequence: CASSVGLAGGSTGELFF. The CDR3 DNA sequence: TGTGCCAGCAGCGTAGGACTAGCGGGAGGATCCACCGGGGAGCTGTTTTTT.

The V and J genes are TRBV28 and TRBJ1-2; TRBD1 matches 9 bases. Trimming removed 7 bases from V and 7 bases from J; junction bases left unmatched: 7. The CDR3 extends over 13 amino acids. Germline CDR1 and CDR2: MDHEN and SYDVKM. CDR3 DNA: TGTGCCAGCACAGGGACAGGGCGTGGTGGCTACACCTTC. Its translation: CASTGTGRGGYTF.

In this sample, this clone turned up a few times. Other DNA sequences from this sample encode an identical CDR3 as well. The genes are TRBV5-4 and TRBJ2-1; 7 bases align to TRBD2. Germline CDR1 SGHNT, CDR2 YYREEE (reference sequence). The CDR3 is made up of 13 amino acids. The V segment lost 0 bases and the J segment 7 bases; nucleotides outside the gene matches: 1. CDR3 nucleotide sequence: TGTGCCAGCAGCTTGGCCGGGGGGAATGAGCAGTTCTTC. As protein: CASSLAGGNEQFF. The variable domain in full, completed from reference TRBV5-4 and TRBJ2-1, reads ETGVTQSPTHLIKTRGQQVTLRCSSQSGHNTVSWYQQALGQGPQFIFQYYREEENGRGNFPPRFSGLQFPNYSSELNVNALELDDSALYLCASSLAGGNEQFFGPGTRLTVL.

V usage is TRBV19 and J usage is TRBJ2-1, with TRBD2 identical over 13 bases. Germline CDR1 LNHDA, CDR2 SQIVND (reference sequence). The length of the CDR3 is 18 residues. The trim removed 7 bases at V and 7 bases at J, leaving 16 bases unmatched. CDR3 protein: CASTYRLAGGGILNEQFF. CDR3 coding DNA: TGTGCCAGTACTTACAGACTAGCGGGAGGAGGGATCTTGAATGAGCAGTTCTTC.

The rearrangement links TRBV5-1 to TRBJ1-1, with 7 bases that match TRBD1. The CDR3 consists of 15 residues. The V gene end was trimmed by 0 bases and the J gene end by 9 bases; junction bases not matched to a gene: 11. The V gene's germline CDR1 is SGHRS and CDR2 YFSETQ. CDR3: CASSLDLGTDLQAFF. The CDR3 region has the DNA TGCGCCAGCAGCTTGGACCTAGGGACAGACCTCCAAGCTTTCTTT.

The CDR3: CASSLGATTEAFF. CDR3 coding DNA: TGCGCCAGCAGCCTAGGGGCTACCACTGAAGCTTTCTTT. The chain joins TRBV5-1 to TRBJ1-1; TRBD1 is a possible D gene (5 bases). Germline values: CDR1 SGHRS, CDR2 YFSETQ. The CDR3 is 13 residues long. V was pared by 4 bases and J by 4 bases, with 11 bases between.

This sequence joins TRBV5-1 and TRBJ1-2; possibly TRBD1 for D (5 bases). V lost 4 bases, J lost 4 bases, and 23 bases lay in between. Germline lookup yields CDR1 SGHRS and CDR2 YFSETQ. The CDR3 consists of 17 residues. CDR3 sequence: CASSPNNRPGGPYGYTF. As DNA, the CDR3 is TGCGCCAGCAGCCCGAACAACCGACCGGGGGGTCCCTATGGCTACACCTTC.

This chain uses TRBV30 with TRBJ1-1; tentative D call: TRBD1 (5 bases). V gave up 5 bases and J gave up 6 bases, with 13 bases separating them. CDR1 and CDR2 from the germline V gene are GTSNPN and SVGIG (reference sequence). This CDR3 has 12 amino acids. The CDR3: CAWGGEESEAFF. The CDR3 coding sequence is TGTGCCTGGGGAGGGGAAGAATCTGAAGCTTTCTTT.

This chain joins TRBV6-1 and TRBJ2-1, with 10 bases identical to TRBD2. The CDR3 has 14 amino acids. V was clipped by 7 bases and J by 6 bases; unmatched bases: 6. Per germline, CDR1 MNHNS and CDR2 SASEGT. CDR3 region: CASTTGLAPNEQFF. The DNA of the CDR3 is TGTGCCAGCACCACGGGACTAGCGCCCAATGAGCAGTTCTTC.

This clone showed up just once. The chain employs TRBV19 and TRBJ1-1; 7 nucleotides agree with TRBD1. The CDR3 length is 15 residues. Germline V gene sequence: CDR1 LNHDA, CDR2 SQIVND (reference sequence). Germline trimming cut 0 bases from V and 6 bases from J; bases unmatched to any gene: 7. The CDR3 coding sequence is TGTGCCAGTAGTATAGATAACAGGGGCGATCCTGAAGCTTTCTTT. The encoded protein is CASSIDNRGDPEAFF.

The CDR3 coding sequence is TGCAGCGTTGAAGGGACAGGGGGCGGGGAGACCCAGTACTTC. This encodes CSVEGTGGGETQYF. The chain combines TRBV29-1 with TRBJ2-5, with TRBD1 identical over 11 bases. CDR3 length equals 14 residues. Germline V gene sequence: CDR1 SQVTM, CDR2 ANQGSEA. The trim removed 1 base at V and 5 bases at J, leaving 3 bases unmatched.

The genes are TRBV9 and TRBJ2-6; D call uncertain. CDR1 and CDR2 (germline): SGDLS, YYNGEE. Trimming removed 4 bases from V and 0 bases from J, with 2 bases in between. The CDR3 totals 13 residues. In nucleotides, the CDR3 is TGTGCCAGCAGCCGCTCTGGGGCCAACGTCCTGACTTTC. It yields the protein CASSRSGANVLTF.

The chain carries TRBV4-1 and TRBJ2-1, with TRBD2 identical over 7 bases. Germline-derived CDR1 and CDR2 are MGHRA and YSYEKL. The ends lost 4 bases at V and 8 bases at J; junction bases unmatched: 8. This CDR3 has 14 amino acids. CDR3 in DNA: TGCGCCAGCAGCCCGGGACTACCGCTCCATGAGCAGTTCTTC. Amino acid sequence: CASSPGLPLHEQFF.

The chain joins TRBV18 to TRBJ2-1; no firm D call. This CDR3 has 13 residues. Trimming shortened V by 2 bases and J by 5 bases, and 7 bases separated the two germline ends. Per the germline V gene, CDR1 is KGHSH and CDR2 is LQKENI. The CDR3 DNA reads TGTGCCAGCTCACCAGGCATCCACAATGAGCAGTTCTTC. This translates into CASSPGIHNEQFF.

CDR3 loop: CASSALGAGNTGELFF. CDR3 nucleotides: TGTGCCAGCAGCGCTCTGGGGGCTGGGAACACCGGGGAGCTGTTTTTT. The chain has TRBV4-2 and TRBJ2-2; D is perhaps TRBD1 (6 bases). CDR3 length equals 16 residues. From germline, CDR1 is LGHNA and CDR2 YNFKEQ. The V gene lost 5 bases and the J gene lost 1 base, with 14 bases spanning the gap.

The V call is TRBV19, the J call TRBJ2-7; no reliable D call. The germline V gene encodes CDR1 LNHDA and CDR2 SQIVND (reference sequence). Trimming removed 6 bases from V and 1 base from J, with 10 bases in between. The CDR3 runs 13 residues. The CDR3 sequence is CASSRSPSYEQYF. Written as DNA, the CDR3 is TGTGCCAGTAGCCGGTCGCCATCCTACGAGCAGTACTTC.

This clone was observed a few times. The J gene is TRBJ1-1, the V gene TRBV7-3; D not certain. The CDR3 is 13 amino acids. From germline, CDR1 is SGHTA and CDR2 FQGTGA. The V end was cut by 5 bases, the J end by 5 bases, with 12 bases between. The CDR3 DNA reads as TGTGCCAGCAGCCTCCTGGCGGCGACTGAAGCTTTCTTT. Translating it yields CASSLLAATEAFF.